The sequence of this TCR beta chain was determined in a study of OX40 agonist ivuxolimab in advanced cancers. General study points: Those patients achieving a partial response at 0.1-3.0 mg/kg showed among the lowest clonal expansion.

The ends were cut back, 6 bases at V and 5 bases at J, with 5 bases in the middle. CDR1 ENHRY and CDR2 SYGVKD come from the germline V gene. The CDR3 length is 11 residues. Produced via immunoSEQ multiplex PCR; TCRdb's table is partial and in-frame only. Of approximately 49,000 clones listed, 85% were seen once; the top ten hold 20%. This clone turned up a few times. Antigen specificity is unknown. This chain links TRBV10-3 with TRBJ2-1; unclear D gene. The TCR was taken from an adult with an advanced solid tumor such as melanoma, head and neck, liver or kidney cancer. This specimen consisted of CD4+ or CD8+ T cells sorted from blood, obtained in a trial of the OX40 agonist ivuxolimab. The CDR3 is CAIRTNNEQFF. Here the CDR3 DNA reads TGTGCCATCAGGACCAACAATGAGCAGTTCTTC.